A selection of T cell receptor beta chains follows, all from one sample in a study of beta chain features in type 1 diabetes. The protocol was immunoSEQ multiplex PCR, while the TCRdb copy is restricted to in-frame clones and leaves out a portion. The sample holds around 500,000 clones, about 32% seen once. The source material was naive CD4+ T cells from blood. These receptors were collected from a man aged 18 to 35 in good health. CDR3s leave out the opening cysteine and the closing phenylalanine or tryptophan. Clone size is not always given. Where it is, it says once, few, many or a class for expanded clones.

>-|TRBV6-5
ASSYGQFPSGEQY
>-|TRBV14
ASSPPSGELF
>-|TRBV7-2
ASSPEAPQGQY
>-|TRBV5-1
ASSLEPLYEQY
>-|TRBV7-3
ASSSATSFPAEQF
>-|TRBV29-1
SVKPSGRWEQY
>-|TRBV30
AWSRGTSGSPEEQF
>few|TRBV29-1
SVKGTESSYEQY
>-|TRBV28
ASSSTGRQEKLF
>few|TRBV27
ASSLLSGLPYIQY
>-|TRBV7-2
ASSQDRENEQF
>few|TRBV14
ASSKRLAGVGNEQF
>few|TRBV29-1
SVERSAELF
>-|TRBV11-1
ASRSGTDIPRGEQF
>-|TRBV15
ATSRDGRGSYEQY
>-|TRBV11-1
ASSFGTSGYGYT
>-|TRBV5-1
ASSLVAQETQY
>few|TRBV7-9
ASSTPVRTQGSYEQY
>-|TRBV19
ASSSPGERGANVLT
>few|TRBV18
ASSPRPEETQY
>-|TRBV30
AWSATGIMF
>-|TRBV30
AWSVGTATNEKLF
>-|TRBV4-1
ASSQVGGRDTQY
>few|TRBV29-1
SVARGAGGLDEQY
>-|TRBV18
ASSLEGSSYEQY
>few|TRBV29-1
SVRQRTGDTEAF
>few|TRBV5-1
ASSLDTYEQY
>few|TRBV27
ASSLSPSGYEQY
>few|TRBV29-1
SVFPVNTEAF
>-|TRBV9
ASSVAQQGYGYT
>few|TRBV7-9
ASSLAGRGPTYEQY
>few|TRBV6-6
ASSYSNEKLF
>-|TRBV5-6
ASSLEGQQETQY
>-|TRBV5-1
ASARGLLDEQF
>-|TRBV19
ASSQTGLETQY
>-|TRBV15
ATSRGQQLTEAF
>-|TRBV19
ASSASGGATEAF
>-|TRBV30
AWSDLASLPLGQY
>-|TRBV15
ATSREGGSVLAKNIQY
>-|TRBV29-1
SVHSDNEQF
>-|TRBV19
ASSIASAVGGEQF
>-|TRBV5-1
ASSPGTGQETQY
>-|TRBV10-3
AISLGLAATQETQY
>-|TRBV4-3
ASSQTGLAYGYT
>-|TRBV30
AWSWHNQPQH